This T cell receptor (beta chain) was obtained from a study of T-cell reconstitution after alpha-beta-depleted transplantation in children. This clonotype was counted at least ten times. The TCRbeta library was prepared with unique molecular identifiers. TCRdb re-called the PCR reads through MiXCR, storing one row per CDR3 protein. The profile covers hundreds of thousands of distinct CDR3 sequences, with 12% appearing a single time and about 2.4% taken by the ten largest. This CDR3 is 13 amino acids long. After removal of 6 bases from V and 7 bases from J, the junction contained 4 bases not matched to a gene. Germline V gives CDR1 SGHTA, CDR2 FQGNSA.

The sequencing here drew on PBMCs from the stem cell graft donor, taken from the stem cell graft. The rearrangement joins TRBV7-2 to TRBJ1-5, with 9 bases matching TRBD1. This receptor was identified in a human donor who donated a stem cell graft to a child with acute lymphoblastic leukemia. CDR3 loop: CASRGQGGQPQHF. The CDR3 DNA sequence: TGTGCCAGCAGGGGACAGGGAGGCCAGCCCCAGCATTTT.